This TCR beta chain was profiled in a study of OX40 agonist ivuxolimab in advanced cancers. Regarding the complete study: Ivuxolimab was a fully human IgG2 agonistic monoclonal antibody targeting the costimulatory receptor OX40 (CD134). Intravenous ivuxolimab was administered to patients every 2 weeks at six dose levels: 0.01, 0.1, 0.3, 1.5, 3 and 10 mg/kg. Of the roughly 51 patients in dose escalation, around 19 had hepatocellular carcinoma, about 15 had melanoma, 9 had renal cell carcinoma and 9 had head and neck cancer. A male proportion of nearly 85% and a mean age of approximately 60 years, ranging from 23 to 79, were recorded for the dose-escalation cohort. Prior anti-PD-1, anti-PD-L1 or anti-CTLA-4 therapy was permitted, and checkpoint inhibitors had been received by around 40% of dose-escalation patients. Three dose-escalation patients achieved partial responses, one with hepatocellular carcinoma and two with cutaneous melanoma. The point of sequencing TCRbeta in the periphery was to test whether ivuxolimab changed TCR sequence diversity and drove clonal T-cell expansion. The paper covers the monotherapy dose-escalation part of the phase I ivuxolimab trial, which included N of about 56 patients. Summary of the overall study and its limitations: Clonal expansion of both CD4+ and CD8+ blood T cells was observed from baseline to week 6 at doses 0.1 to 3.0 mg/kg. In the 0.1-3.0 mg/kg groups, partial responders were among the patients with the lowest normalized peripheral clonal expansion, particularly in CD8+ T cells. Low levels of normalized T-cell clonal expansion were also seen in some patients who did not respond. Which antigens the clonally expanded peripheral T cells were specific for was not determined. After ivuxolimab, expanded clones were on average more numerous among CD8+ T cells than among CD4+ T cells.

Patients with a history of autoimmune disease or receiving systemic immunosuppression were excluded from the trial. Peripheral blood for TCR sequencing was drawn from every dose cohort at baseline, at cycle 4 day 1 and at cycle 7 day 1. Samples were obtained from an open-label, multicenter, first-in-human phase I dose-escalation trial of ivuxolimab. The trial enrolled adults with locally advanced or metastatic head and neck squamous cell, hepatocellular, melanoma or renal cell carcinoma. Before TCR sequencing, CD4+ T cells and CD8+ T cells were sorted from peripheral blood as separate populations. Including cysteine and phenylalanine, the CDR3 has 17 amino acids. Of all the DNA, just the CDR3 is kept, 51 bases in frame from base 1. The junction shows trimming of 8 bases on V and 2 bases on J, and the gene matches do not reach 11 bases of it. CDR1 and CDR2 were assigned from the germline V gene (reference sequence) as LNHDA and SQIVND.

Genomic DNA was extracted from sorted cells for sequencing of the TCRbeta CDR3 region. The immunoSEQ Assay was used for sequencing of TCRbeta CDR3 regions. The table was pulled from immuneACCESS by TCRdb, which kept in-frame rearrangements only. Such tables lose some clones; where checked, under half of the loss comes from unresolved V genes, and the rest has no known cause. For this sample there are 30,000 to 45,000 clones; about 90% appear just once. The leading ten clones occupy around 20% of the sample. About this clone itself: The antigen it recognizes is unknown. No much larger clone exists at a distance of one base, and base qualities are not known.

The chain is made from TRBV19 and TRBJ2-2; 10 bases in between match TRBD2. The sample in question was CD4+ or CD8+ T cells sorted from blood, obtained in a trial of the OX40 agonist ivuxolimab. The receptor was isolated from an adult with an advanced solid tumor such as melanoma, head and neck, liver or kidney cancer. The DNA reads as follows: TGTGCCAGTTGGGAGAGGGAGCGGGGGGGCAACACCGGGGAGCTGTTTTTT. Its coded protein is CASWERERGGNTGELFF.